This T cell receptor (beta chain) was observed in a study of OX40 agonist ivuxolimab in advanced cancers. Study-wide context: The group had a mean age of 60 years, ranged from roughly 20 to 80, and was 80% to 85% male.

TCRdb's table, derived via immunoSEQ multiplex PCR, lists solely in-frame clones and lacks some. The table lists tens of thousands of clones, around 93% of them singletons. There are 16 residues in the CDR3. Collection of blood occurred at baseline, at cycle 4 day 1, and at cycle 7 day 1. Material: CD4+ or CD8+ T cells sorted from blood, obtained in a trial of the OX40 agonist ivuxolimab. This sequence joins TRBV12-2 and TRBJ2-5; the table's TRBD1 call for D was not verified on the DNA. TRBV12-2 is a pseudogene. This TCR was recovered from an adult with an advanced solid tumor such as melanoma, head and neck, liver or kidney cancer. In DNA, the CDR3 is TGTGCAAGTCGCTTAGGTTGGGACAGGTCGCAAGAGACCCAGTACTTC. It yields the protein CASRLGWDRSQETQYF.